This T cell receptor (beta chain) was found in a study of T cells after yellow fever vaccination. As for the study in general: SMART-Seq v4 Ultra Low Input served to prepare low-cell-number fractions.

The CDR3 totals 14 residues. V was pared by 7 bases and J by 0 bases, with 13 bases between. Germline CDR1 SQVTM, CDR2 ANQGSEA. This clonotype came up a few times. As yet, its antigen is unknown. The study, taken as a whole, reports: Subsequent booster samples again held most clones from primary vaccination (96% CD4, roughly 90% CD8). Weaker, the secondary response had a peak occurring faster, on day 5 versus 15.

UMIs and a universal primer site were added when TCR cDNA was made by 5'RACE template switching. Each CDR3 protein is one row after TCRdb ran MiXCR on the 5' RACE reads. The sample includes 450,000 to 550,000 distinct CDR3 sequences, 15% to 20% of them seen just once. The material was PBMCs, obtained 15 days after the yellow fever booster vaccination. The clonotype comes from a young man who received the YFV17D yellow fever vaccine. V gene TRBV29-1 combines with J gene TRBJ1-5; a weak D match, TRBD1 (5 bases). The CDR3 coding sequence is TGCAGCGCCCGCGGGGGAGATAGCAATCAGCCCCAGCATTTT. Its protein product is CSARGGDSNQPQHF.